The source of this TCR beta chain is a study of blood T cell repertoires in COVID-19. Background on the study: The samples span acute and convalescent COVID-19 from the United States, Italy and Spain. PBMCs, B-cell-depleted T cells, or T cells provided the cDNA or gDNA that made up the material.

The length of the CDR3 is 12 residues. From germline, CDR1 is SQVTM and CDR2 ANQGSEA. The V end lost 7 bases, the J end lost 4 bases, and 10 bases lay between the germline ends. The sample holds one count of this clone. How the authors handled the data: Amplification of reference gene primers provided the estimated nucleated cell counts. The data were produced by immunoSEQ multiplex PCR, yet TCRdb's version contains in-frame clones alone and is incomplete. V and J calls and clone size are copied from that table; D and trimming were computed from the DNA. Of around 300,000 clones in the sample, roughly 90% were seen once.

The chain recombines TRBV29-1 with TRBJ1-4, with TRBD1 as a possible D gene (6 bases). The receptor's source is a woman aged 50 to 65 with active or convalescent COVID-19. The material sequenced was peripheral blood. CDR3 DNA: TGCAGCGCAGGGGCCGTTAATGAAAAACTGTTTTTT. Protein product: CSAGAVNEKLFF.